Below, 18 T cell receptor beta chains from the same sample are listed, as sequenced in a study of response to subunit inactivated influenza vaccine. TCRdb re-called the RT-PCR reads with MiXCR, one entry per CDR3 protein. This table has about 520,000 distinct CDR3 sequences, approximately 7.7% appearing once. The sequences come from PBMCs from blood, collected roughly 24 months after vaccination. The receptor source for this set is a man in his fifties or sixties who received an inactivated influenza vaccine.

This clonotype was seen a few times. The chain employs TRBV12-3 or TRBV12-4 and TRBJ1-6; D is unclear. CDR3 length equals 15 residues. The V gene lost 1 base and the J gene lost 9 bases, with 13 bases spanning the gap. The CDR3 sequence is CASSLGQIRFSPLHF. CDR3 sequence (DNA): TGTGCCAGCAGTTTAGGCCAAATCAGATTTTCACCCCTCCACTTT.

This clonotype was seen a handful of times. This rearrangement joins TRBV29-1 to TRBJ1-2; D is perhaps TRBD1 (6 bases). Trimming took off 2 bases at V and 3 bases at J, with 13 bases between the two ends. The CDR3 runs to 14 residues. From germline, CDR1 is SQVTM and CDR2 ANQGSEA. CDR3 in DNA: TGCAGCGTTGAAAAGGCAGGGGAGGACTATGGCTACACCTTC. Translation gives CSVEKAGEDYGYTF.

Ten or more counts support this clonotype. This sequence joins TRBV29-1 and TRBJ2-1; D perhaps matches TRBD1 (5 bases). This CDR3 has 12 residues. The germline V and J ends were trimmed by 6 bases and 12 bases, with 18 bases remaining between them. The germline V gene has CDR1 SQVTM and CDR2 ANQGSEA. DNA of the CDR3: TGCAGCGTCGAACTCGACAGTGTGAGGCAGTTCTTC. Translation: CSVELDSVRQFF.

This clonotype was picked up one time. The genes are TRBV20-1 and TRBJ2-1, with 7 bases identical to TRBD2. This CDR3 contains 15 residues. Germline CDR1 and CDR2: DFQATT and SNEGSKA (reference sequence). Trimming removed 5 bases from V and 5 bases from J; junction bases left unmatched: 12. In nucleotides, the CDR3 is TGCAGTGCTCCAAAGTCACGAGCGGGGAACAATGAGCAGTTCTTC. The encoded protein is CSAPKSRAGNNEQFF.

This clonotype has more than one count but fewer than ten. CDR3 bases: TGTGCCAGCAGCTTCCCGGGACAGGAGCCCGTGGAGACCCAGTACTTC. This translates into CASSFPGQEPVETQYF. V gene TRBV5-6 combines with J gene TRBJ2-5; TRBD1 matches at 8 bases. After removal of 2 bases from V and 5 bases from J, the junction contained 11 bases not matched to a gene. Germline CDR1 is SGHDT and CDR2 is YYEEEE. The CDR3 contains 16 residues.

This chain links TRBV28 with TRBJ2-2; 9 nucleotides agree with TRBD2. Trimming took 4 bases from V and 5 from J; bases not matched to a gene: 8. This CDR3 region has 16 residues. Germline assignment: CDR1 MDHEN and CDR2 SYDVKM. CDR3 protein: CASSSQREAGTGELFF. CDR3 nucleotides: TGTGCCAGCAGTTCTCAGCGGGAGGCCGGAACCGGGGAGCTGTTTTTT.

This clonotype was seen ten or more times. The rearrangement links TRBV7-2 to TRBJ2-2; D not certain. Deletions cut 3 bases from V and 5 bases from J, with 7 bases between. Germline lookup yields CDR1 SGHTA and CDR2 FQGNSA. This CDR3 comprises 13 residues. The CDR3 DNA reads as TGTGCCAGCAGCTTTTCGTTGACCGGGGAGCTGTTTTTT. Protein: CASSFSLTGELFF.

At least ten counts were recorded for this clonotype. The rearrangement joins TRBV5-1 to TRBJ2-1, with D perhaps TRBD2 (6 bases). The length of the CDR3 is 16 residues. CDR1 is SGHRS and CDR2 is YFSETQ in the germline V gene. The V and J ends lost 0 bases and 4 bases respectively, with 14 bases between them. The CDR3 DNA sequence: TGCGCCAGCAGCTTGGGTGTGTGGGAGGTTTACAATGAGCAGTTCTTC. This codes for CASSLGVWEVYNEQFF.

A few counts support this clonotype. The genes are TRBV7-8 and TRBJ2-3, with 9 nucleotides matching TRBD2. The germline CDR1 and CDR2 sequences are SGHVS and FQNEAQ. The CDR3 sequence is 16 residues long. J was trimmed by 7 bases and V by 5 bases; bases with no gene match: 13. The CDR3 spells CASSPPVREGPNTQYF. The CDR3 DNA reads TGTGCCAGCAGCCCCCCCGTGCGGGAGGGCCCGAATACGCAGTATTTT.

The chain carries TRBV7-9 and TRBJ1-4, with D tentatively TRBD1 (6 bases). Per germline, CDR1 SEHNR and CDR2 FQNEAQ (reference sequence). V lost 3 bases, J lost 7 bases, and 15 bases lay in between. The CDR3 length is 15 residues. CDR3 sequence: CASSFWGQSSEKLFF. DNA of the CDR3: TGTGCCAGCAGCTTCTGGGGACAAAGCTCTGAAAAACTGTTTTTT.

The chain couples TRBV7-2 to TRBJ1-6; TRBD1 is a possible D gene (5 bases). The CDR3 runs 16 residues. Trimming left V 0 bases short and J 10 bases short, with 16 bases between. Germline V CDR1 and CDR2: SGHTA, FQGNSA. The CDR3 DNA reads TGTGCCAGCAGCTTAGCCCTAGGGGCCGGGGCGTCACCCCTCCACTTT. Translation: CASSLALGAGASPLHF.

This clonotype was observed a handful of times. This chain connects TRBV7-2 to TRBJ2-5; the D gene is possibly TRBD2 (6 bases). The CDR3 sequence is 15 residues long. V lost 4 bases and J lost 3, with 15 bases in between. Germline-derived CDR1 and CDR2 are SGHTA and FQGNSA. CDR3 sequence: CASSSGRDLKETQYF. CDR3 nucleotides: TGTGCCAGCAGCTCTGGCCGGGACTTGAAAGAGACCCAGTACTTC.

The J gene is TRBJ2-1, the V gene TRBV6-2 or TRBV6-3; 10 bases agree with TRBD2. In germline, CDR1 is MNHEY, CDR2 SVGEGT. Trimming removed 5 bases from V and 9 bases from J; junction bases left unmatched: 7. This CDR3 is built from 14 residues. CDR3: CASSRAGGSVEQFF. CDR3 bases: TGTGCCAGCAGTAGAGCGGGGGGGTCGGTTGAGCAGTTCTTC.

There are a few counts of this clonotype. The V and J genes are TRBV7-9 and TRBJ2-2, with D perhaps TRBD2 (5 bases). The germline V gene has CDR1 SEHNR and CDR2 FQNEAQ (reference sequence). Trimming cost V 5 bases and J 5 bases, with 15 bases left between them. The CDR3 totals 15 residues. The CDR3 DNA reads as TGTGCCAGCAGCCTTGACATTGGGAGAACCGGGGAGCTGTTTTTT. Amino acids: CASSLDIGRTGELFF.

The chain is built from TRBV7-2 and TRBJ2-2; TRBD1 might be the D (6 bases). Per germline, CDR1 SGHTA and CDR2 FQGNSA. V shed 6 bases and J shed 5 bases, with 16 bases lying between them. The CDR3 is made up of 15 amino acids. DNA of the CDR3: TGTGCCAGCAGGAAACCGGGACAAGGGACCGGGGAGCTGTTTTTT. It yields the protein CASRKPGQGTGELFF.

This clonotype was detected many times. The CDR3 region has the DNA TGTGCCAGCAGTTTCGTGTCGGACGAGCAGTACTTC. It is translated as CASSFVSDEQYF. This rearrangement joins TRBV12-3 or TRBV12-4 to TRBJ2-7; D is undetermined. V was shortened by 3 bases and J by 5 bases, with 8 bases between the two germline ends. The CDR3 length is 12 residues.

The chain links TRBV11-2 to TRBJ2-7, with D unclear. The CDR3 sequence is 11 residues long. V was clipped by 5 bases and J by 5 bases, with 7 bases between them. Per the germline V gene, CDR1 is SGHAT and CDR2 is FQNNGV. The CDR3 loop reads CASSIGHEQYF. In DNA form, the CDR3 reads TGTGCCAGCAGCATAGGACACGAGCAGTACTTC.

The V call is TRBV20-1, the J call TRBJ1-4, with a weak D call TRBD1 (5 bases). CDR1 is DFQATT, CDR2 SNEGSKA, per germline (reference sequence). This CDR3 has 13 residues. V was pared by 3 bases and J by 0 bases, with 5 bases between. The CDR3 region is CSARGATNEKLFF. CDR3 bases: TGCAGTGCTAGGGGGGCAACTAATGAAAAACTGTTTTTT.